This T cell receptor beta chain was recovered during a study of blood T cell repertoires in COVID-19. CDR1 and CDR2 (germline): SEHNR, FQNEAQ (reference sequence). The CDR3 loop spans 15 amino acids. J lost 6 bases, V lost 5 bases, and 13 bases had no gene match. In the source study's methods: Amplified reference gene primers provided the basis for estimating nucleated cell counts. Assay used: immunoSEQ multiplex PCR; TCRdb lists only in-frame clones, some missing. That table supplies the V and J calls and clone size; D and trimming were determined from the DNA. The sample has 120,000 to 150,000 clones, about 86% seen once; the top ten hold roughly 8.7%.

This chain links TRBV7-9 with TRBJ2-7; TRBD2 agrees at 7 bases. The sequenced sample was peripheral blood. The clonotype originates from a woman in her fifties or sixties with acute or convalescent COVID-19. The CDR3 DNA sequence: TGTGCCAGCAGCCCGCCGGAGCGGGGACCTTGCGAGCAGTACTTC. Translated: CASSPPERGPCEQYF. Together with reference TRBV7-9 and TRBJ2-7, the CDR3 gives the full variable domain: DTGVSQNPRHKITKRGQNVTFRCDPISEHNRLYWYRQTLGQGPEFLTYFQNEAQLEKSRLLSDRFSAERPKGSFSTLEIQRTEQGDSAMYLCASSPPERGPCEQYFGPGTRLTVT.